In this sample, the clone carrying this T cell receptor beta chain turned up a few times. Using immunoSEQ multiplex PCR, the repertoire was profiled, and TCRdb retains in-frame clones only, with some absent. The repertoire consists of 84,000 or so clones, with approximately 86% occurring once and the leading ten covering roughly 5%. This sample is part of a study of T cell responses to AZD1222 COVID-19 vaccine. Per the germline V gene, CDR1 is SGHVS and CDR2 is FQNEAQ. The CDR3 spans 15 residues. Trimming cost V 2 bases and J 0 bases, with 10 bases left between them. This sequence originates from an adult in good health. The sample in question was peripheral blood, obtained on day 0 of MenACWY control vaccination. The chain is built from TRBV7-8 and TRBJ1-1; D is ambiguous. Written as DNA, the CDR3 is TGTGCCAGCAGCTTATCTAGCGGCCTGAACACTGAAGCTTTCTTT. It yields the protein CASSLSSGLNTEAFF.